This T cell receptor beta chain was profiled in a study of beta chain features in type 1 diabetes. Across the study: In age, gender and cell yields, patients were similar to healthy donors. Sorted cells, roughly 100,000,000 in number, were examined across all samples.

Each population that was sorted was more than 98% pure. Overall study findings and caveats: A closer apparent resemblance between naive, central memory and Treg TCRB repertoires was seen in patients than in healthy donors.

The CDR3 loop spans 11 amino acids. V was clipped by 6 bases and J by 11 bases, with 13 bases between them. Germline lookup yields CDR1 KGHSH and CDR2 LQKENI. The investigators reverse transcribed all of the isolated RNA, so they sequenced expressed TCRB transcripts. Sequenced by immunoSEQ multiplex PCR; TCRdb stores in-frame clones only, minus some. This table holds under 400,000 clones, roughly 21% found once. On this clone itself: What it binds is unknown.

Sequencing input: naive CD4+ T cells from blood. The sequence derives from a woman aged 18 to 35 in good health. This chain connects TRBV18 to TRBJ1-1; possibly TRBD1 for D (6 bases). The CDR3 loop reads CASSTDRMAFF. In nucleotides, the CDR3 is TGTGCCAGCTCGACGGACAGAATGGCTTTCTTT.